The present TCR beta chain was sequenced within a study of cytomegalovirus exposure and HLA in healthy donors. Whole-study findings and limits: A previous analysis found most TCR beta V segments productive roughly 87% or roughly 30% of the time. Specificity of a few CMV-associated chains for CMV antigens was verified in vitro. Another analysis was done later, and it associated around 15,000 TCR beta sequences with HLA alleles at 0.05 false discovery rate. Rates of TCR association differed by HLA locus in a later analysis, with DRB1 highest and HLA-C lowest.

PCR primers comprised 60 Vbeta and 13 Jbeta primers. Generated by immunoSEQ multiplex PCR, the TCRdb table keeps only in-frame clones and is missing some. The table has approximately 150,000 clones, about 85% seen once. Comment on this clone: Antigen specificity is unknown.

The sample comprised PBMCs. The clonotype comes from a human donor in good health.

CDR3 residues: CASSLGSPSYEQYF. CDR3 nucleotides: TGTGCCAGCAGTTTAGGCAGTCCATCCTACGAGCAGTACTTC. The rearrangement links TRBV28 to TRBJ2-7; D gene ambiguous. This CDR3 has 14 amino acids. Germline loops: CDR1 MDHEN, CDR2 SYDVKM. V was pared by 2 bases and J by 1 base, with 9 bases between.